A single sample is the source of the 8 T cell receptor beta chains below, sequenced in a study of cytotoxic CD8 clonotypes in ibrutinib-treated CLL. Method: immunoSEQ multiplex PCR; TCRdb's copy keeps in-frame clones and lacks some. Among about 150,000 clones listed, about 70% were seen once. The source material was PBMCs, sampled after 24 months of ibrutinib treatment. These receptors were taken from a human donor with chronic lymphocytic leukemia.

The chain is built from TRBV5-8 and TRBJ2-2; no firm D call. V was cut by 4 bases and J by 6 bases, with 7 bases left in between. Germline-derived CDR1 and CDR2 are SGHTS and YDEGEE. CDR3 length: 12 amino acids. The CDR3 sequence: CASSRPPGELFF. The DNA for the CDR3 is TGTGCCAGCAGCCGCCCCCCCGGGGAGCTGTTTTTT.

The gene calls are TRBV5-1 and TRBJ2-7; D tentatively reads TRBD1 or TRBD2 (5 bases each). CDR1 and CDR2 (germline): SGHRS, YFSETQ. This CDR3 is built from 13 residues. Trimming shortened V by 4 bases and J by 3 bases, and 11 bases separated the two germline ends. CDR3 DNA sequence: TGCGCCAGCAGCCTTATGGGGGACTACGAGCAGTACTTC. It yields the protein CASSLMGDYEQYF.

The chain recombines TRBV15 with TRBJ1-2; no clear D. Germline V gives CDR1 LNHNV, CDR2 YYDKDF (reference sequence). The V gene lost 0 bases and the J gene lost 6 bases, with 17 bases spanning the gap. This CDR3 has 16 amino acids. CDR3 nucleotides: TGTGCCACCAGCAGAGATTCGTCGGGAGGCAGCGATGGCTACACCTTC. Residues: CATSRDSSGGSDGYTF.

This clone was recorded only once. CDR3 nucleotides: TGTGCCAGCAGCTTAATCCACGGCCTCGCTGAAGCTTTCTTT. Residues: CASSLIHGLAEAFF. The rearrangement joins TRBV7-2 to TRBJ1-1, with D unresolved. This CDR3 comprises 14 residues. V was clipped by 2 bases and J by 6 bases, with 13 bases between them. Germline loops: CDR1 SGHTA, CDR2 FQGNSA.

The CDR3: CSVGGRGYEQYF. The DNA of the CDR3 is TGCAGCGTTGGCGGCAGGGGCTACGAGCAGTACTTC. This chain links TRBV29-1 with TRBJ2-7; D is possibly TRBD1 (6 bases). V was shortened by 4 bases and J by 3 bases, with 10 bases between the two germline ends. This CDR3 has 12 residues. The germline V gene has CDR1 SQVTM and CDR2 ANQGSEA.

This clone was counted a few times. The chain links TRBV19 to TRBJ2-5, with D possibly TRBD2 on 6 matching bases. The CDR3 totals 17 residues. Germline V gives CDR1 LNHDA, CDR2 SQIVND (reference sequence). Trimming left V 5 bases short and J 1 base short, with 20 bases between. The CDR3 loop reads CASSHHPGEALQETQYF. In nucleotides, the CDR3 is TGTGCCAGTAGTCACCACCCGGGGGAGGCCCTCCAAGAGACCCAGTACTTC.

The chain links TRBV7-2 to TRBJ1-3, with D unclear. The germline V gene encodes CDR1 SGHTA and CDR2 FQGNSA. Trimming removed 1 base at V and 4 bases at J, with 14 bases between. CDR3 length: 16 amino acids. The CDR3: CASSLGPVGSGNTIYF. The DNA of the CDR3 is TGTGCCAGCAGCTTAGGCCCTGTGGGATCCGGAAACACCATATATTTT.

The CDR3 here is CASSPPRLAGGGNEQFF. The CDR3 DNA sequence: TGTGCCAGCTCACCCCCCCGTTTAGCGGGAGGGGGGAATGAGCAGTTCTTC. The chain carries TRBV18 and TRBJ2-1, with 11 positions matching TRBD2. V dropped 3 bases and J dropped 7; count of bases not matched to a gene: 11. CDR1 is KGHSH and CDR2 is LQKENI in the germline V gene. The CDR3 is 17 residues long.